This TCR beta chain was retrieved from a study of T cell responses to AZD1222 COVID-19 vaccine. Sequencing used immunoSEQ multiplex PCR; TCRdb keeps in-frame clones, though not all of them. Of around 260,000 clones in the sample, just over 90% were seen once. With regard to this clone: Its antigen is still unknown.

This CDR3 is 13 amino acids long. Trimming removed 2 bases at V and 5 bases at J, with 6 bases between. Germline V gives CDR1 MDHEN, CDR2 SYDVKM. Findings and caveats of the study: Repertoires in all cases were sampled only once the peak T cell response had passed. After two AZD1222 doses, spike-specific TCR breadth and depth rose versus day 0.

The sample consisted of peripheral blood, taken on day 0 of AZD1222 vaccination. This chain joins TRBV28 and TRBJ1-4, with D uncertain. This receptor was identified in an adult in good health. CDR3 DNA: TGTGCCAGCAGTTTAAGGCCAAATGAAAAACTGTTTTTT. This encodes CASSLRPNEKLFF.